A selection of T cell receptor beta chains follows, all from one sample in a study of blood T cells in healthy people across ages. In TCRdb, the 5' RACE reads were re-called with MiXCR into one record per CDR3 protein. The sample yields about 1.5 million distinct CDR3 sequences, roughly 40% seen once. The sample consisted of blood. These receptors came from a woman younger than 30 in good health. Both conserved end residues are part of each CDR3. The D gene is left open where the match is weak. Clone size is not always given. Where it is, it says once, few, many or a class for expanded clones.

v_call	d_call	clone_size	j_call	cdr3_nt	cdr3_aa
TRBV28	.	few	TRBJ1-4	TGTGCCAGCAGGGTGACGGGGGTTGGAAAACTGTTTTTT	CASRVTGVGKLFF
TRBV7-8	.	.	TRBJ1-4	TGTGCCAGCATCGGAGGAGGGGGACTTCAAGAAACTAATGAAAAACTGTTTTTT	CASIGGGGLQETNEKLFF
TRBV12-3/TRBV12-4	TRBD2	few	TRBJ2-3	TGTGCCAGCAGTCCCCGGGTGAGCGGGGGGACAGATACGCAGTATTTT	CASSPRVSGGTDTQYF
TRBV10-3	.	once	TRBJ1-5	TGTGCCATCAGTGAGCAGAGAGGGGGTCAGCCCCAGCATTTT	CAISEQRGGQPQHF
TRBV20-1	.	.	TRBJ1-2	TGCAGTGCTAGAGATGGGTTCGGAGGGGGGGTATATGGCTACACCTTC	CSARDGFGGGVYGYTF
TRBV7-9	TRBD1	few	TRBJ1-2	TGTGCCAGCAGAGGACCGGGACAGGCTAACTATGGCTACACCTTC	CASRGPGQANYGYTF
TRBV11-2	.	many	TRBJ2-3	TGTGCCAGCGGCACGGGGATCACAGATACGCAGTATTTT	CASGTGITDTQYF
TRBV5-1	TRBD2	few	TRBJ2-1	TGCGCCAGCAGCACAGCGGGGGCGGGGAATGAGCAGTTCTTC	CASSTAGAGNEQFF
TRBV12-3/TRBV12-4	.	few	TRBJ2-7	TGTGCCAGCAGCGCGGGACAGCCATACGAGCAGTACTTC	CASSAGQPYEQYF
TRBV28	.	.	TRBJ2-4	TGTGCCAGCAGCCAACGGGAGAAGAGATACGAGCGGTACTTC	CASSQREKRYERYF
TRBV10-3	TRBD1	.	TRBJ2-3	TGTGCCATCAGTCCAGGGGGTTCTAGCACAGATACGCAGTATTTT	CAISPGGSSTDTQYF
TRBV12-3/TRBV12-4	.	.	TRBJ1-2	TGTGCCAGCAGTTTGTCGTCGACTTACTATGGCTACACCTTC	CASSLSSTYYGYTF
TRBV6-5	.	.	TRBJ2-7	TGTGCCAGCAGTTACACCCAGGGGAGCTCCTACGAGCAGTACTTC	CASSYTQGSSYEQYF
TRBV5-6	.	once	TRBJ1-1	TGTGCCAGCAGCTTGGTAGAGGGAAGGAACACTGAAGCTTTCTTT	CASSLVEGRNTEAFF
TRBV6-5	.	few	TRBJ2-1	TGTGCCAGCAGTTACTCGAGTAGGGGTAGCAGCAATGAGCAGTTCTTC	CASSYSSRGSSNEQFF
TRBV27	TRBD2	.	TRBJ2-7	TGTGCCAGCAGTGCATGGACTAGCGGGAGCTCCGAGCAGTACTTC	CASSAWTSGSSEQYF
TRBV6-1	.	.	TRBJ2-3	TGTGCCAGCCAACGGGGATCAGATACGCAGTATTTT	CASQRGSDTQYF
TRBV5-1	TRBD1	.	TRBJ2-1	TGCGCCAGCAGCTTGGTCTCGACAGGGGACATCAATGAGCAGTTCTTC	CASSLVSTGDINEQFF
TRBV5-1	.	.	TRBJ2-7	TGCGCCAGCAGCCCCTCGACAGATCCCTACGAGCAGTACTTC	CASSPSTDPYEQYF
TRBV20-1	.	.	TRBJ2-7	TGCAGTGCCAAGACGGGAGCCTACGAGCAGTACTTC	CSAKTGAYEQYF
TRBV11-2	.	.	TRBJ2-1	TGTGCCAGCAGCTTAGCTGGGGAACAATGGGAGCAGTTCTTC	CASSLAGEQWEQFF
TRBV6-5	TRBD1	few	TRBJ2-4	TGTGCCAGCAGTTACAGCAGGGGGAGCAAAAACATTCAGTACTTC	CASSYSRGSKNIQYF
TRBV9	.	once	TRBJ1-1	TGTGCCAGCAGCGTCTGGGCCGGCACTGAAGCTTTCTTT	CASSVWAGTEAFF
TRBV25-1	.	.	TRBJ2-5	TGTGCCAGCAGTGGCAGGCGCTCCCAAGAGACCCAGTACTTC	CASSGRRSQETQYF
TRBV10-3	TRBD2	few	TRBJ2-5	TGTGCCATCAGCGACGCCGGGACTAGCGGGACATTGCGGTACTTC	CAISDAGTSGTLRYF